The next 14 T cell receptor beta chains were all read from a single sample in a study of T cell responses to AZD1222 COVID-19 vaccine. Measured with immunoSEQ multiplex PCR; TCRdb has only the in-frame clones, and not every one. Of 100,000 to 150,000 clones listed, around 84% are singletons. Sequencing was performed on peripheral blood, taken on day 0 of AZD1222 vaccination. These receptors were collected from an adult in good health.

The chain employs TRBV7-9 and TRBJ2-7, with D perhaps matching TRBD1 (5 bases). With 5 bases removed from V and 4 bases from J, the gap between germline ends came to 12 bases. The CDR3 extends over 13 amino acids. CDR1 and CDR2 (germline): SEHNR, FQNEAQ (reference sequence). The CDR3 sequence is CASSRAGLYEQYF. In nucleotides, the CDR3 is TGTGCCAGCAGCCGCGCAGGGTTGTACGAGCAGTACTTC.

The chain couples TRBV7-2 to TRBJ1-6; D gene unclear. This CDR3 comprises 12 residues. Trimming removed 3 bases from V and 5 bases from J, with 2 bases in between. Germline loops: CDR1 SGHTA, CDR2 FQGNSA. Here the CDR3 reads CASSFHNSPLHF. The CDR3 DNA follows: TGTGCCAGCAGCTTTCATAATTCACCCCTCCACTTT.

The V gene is TRBV27, the J gene TRBJ1-5; TRBD1 aligns across 10 bases. The germline V gene encodes CDR1 MNHEY and CDR2 SMNVEV (reference sequence). The V gene end was trimmed by 3 bases and the J gene end by 1 base; junction bases not matched to a gene: 0. This CDR3 has 15 amino acids. The DNA of the CDR3 is TGTGCCAGCAGTTTGGGACAGGGGAGCAATCAGCCCCAGCATTTT. Translated, it gives CASSLGQGSNQPQHF.

On this clone: The same CDR3 also results from other DNA sequences found in this sample. V is TRBV19 and J is TRBJ1-4; no clear D. CDR1 and CDR2 from the germline V gene are LNHDA and SQIVND (reference sequence). V dropped 3 bases and J dropped 7 bases, with 3 bases sitting between them. There are 11 residues in the CDR3. CDR3 loop: CASSIGEKLFF. The CDR3 nucleotides are TGTGCCAGTAGTATCGGTGAAAAACTGTTTTTT.

The J gene is TRBJ1-3, the V gene TRBV10-3; 7 nucleotides align to TRBD1. The CDR3 is 15 residues long. V dropped 5 bases and J dropped 0; count of bases not matched to a gene: 4. Germline V gene data show CDR1 as ENHRY and CDR2 as SYGVKD. CDR3 loop: CAISWGQSSGNTIYF. In DNA, the CDR3 is TGTGCCATCAGTTGGGGACAGTCCTCTGGAAACACCATATATTTT.

The rearrangement joins TRBV5-1 to TRBJ1-2; D is unclear. CDR3 length: 14 amino acids. Trimming pared 0 bases from V and 2 bases from J, leaving 8 bases between. Germline-derived CDR1 and CDR2 are SGHRS and YFSETQ. CDR3 region: CASSLGPQNYGYTF. CDR3 nucleotide sequence: TGCGCCAGCAGCTTGGGTCCACAGAACTATGGCTACACCTTC.

CDR3 sequence (DNA): TGTGCCAGCAAGGGACAGGGGGGGACCGGGGAGCTGTTTTTT. Amino acids: CASKGQGGTGELFF. The V call is TRBV9, the J call TRBJ2-2, with TRBD1 matching over 11 bases. CDR1 and CDR2 (germline): SGDLS, YYNGEE. Trimming removed 6 bases from V and 5 bases from J; junction bases left unmatched: 3. There are 14 residues in the CDR3.

The V call is TRBV2, the J call TRBJ2-3; 7 nucleotides match TRBD1. The V gene end was trimmed by 9 bases and the J gene end by 2 bases; junction bases not matched to a gene: 8. CDR1 is SNHLY and CDR2 is FYNNEI in the germline V gene. The CDR3 loop spans 14 amino acids. The CDR3 region has the DNA TGTGCCAGTAGACAGGGCCCCCCCACAGATACGCAGTATTTT. Residues: CASRQGPPTDTQYF. The whole variable domain, filled in from reference TRBV2 and TRBJ2-3, reads EPEVTQTPSHQVTQMGQEVILRCVPISNHLYFYWYRQILGQKVEFLVSFYNNEISEKSEIFDDQFSVERPDGSNFTLKIRSTKLEDSAMYFCASRQGPPTDTQYFGPGTRLTVL.

J is TRBJ2-2 and V is TRBV7-2; 11 bases map to TRBD2. The V and J ends lost 1 base and 1 base, in that order; junction bases with no gene match: 5. From germline, CDR1 is SGHTA and CDR2 FQGNSA. CDR3 size: 18 residues. CDR3 DNA: TGTGCCAGCAGCTTAGGGGCTAGCGGGAGGCAGAACACCGGGGAGCTGTTTTTT. Amino acid sequence: CASSLGASGRQNTGELFF.

The chain joins TRBV3-1 (or the pseudogene TRBV3-2) to TRBJ1-1; D is unclear. The CDR3 contains 13 residues. Germline CDR1 and CDR2: LGHDT and YNNKEL (reference sequence). V was cut by 1 base and J by 7 bases, with 10 bases left in between. CDR3 residues: CASSQAPSVEAFF. CDR3 sequence (DNA): TGTGCCAGCAGCCAAGCTCCGTCAGTTGAAGCTTTCTTT.

The chain carries TRBV27 and TRBJ2-7, with 7 positions matching TRBD2. V shed 9 bases and J 4 bases; nucleotides not matched to a gene: 12. CDR3 length: 14 residues. Germline loops: CDR1 MNHEY, CDR2 SMNVEV (reference sequence). The CDR3 DNA reads TGTGCCAGTGGGAGGGTTGGACTGATTTACGAGCAGTACTTC. It yields the protein CASGRVGLIYEQYF.

V is TRBV4-1 and J is TRBJ1-5; 10 bases fit TRBD1. The CDR3 covers 15 residues. Trimming at V came to 3 bases and at J to 4 bases, leaving 3 bases not matched to a gene. The germline gives CDR1 MGHRA, CDR2 YSYEKL. CDR3 DNA: TGCGCCAGCAGCCACGGGACAGGGGTTAATCAGCCCCAGCATTTT. Translation: CASSHGTGVNQPQHF.

This chain connects TRBV19 to TRBJ1-6, with 11 positions matching TRBD1. V shed 9 bases and J 9 bases; nucleotides not matched to a gene: 16. Germline V CDR1 and CDR2: LNHDA, SQIVND (reference sequence). The CDR3 sequence is 17 residues long. The CDR3 DNA sequence: TGTGCCAGCAACTCGGGACAGGGGGTGGGGGTAGCTTCACCCCTCCACTTT. Encoded protein: CASNSGQGVGVASPLHF. Variable domain in full (rest from reference TRBV19 and TRBJ1-6): DGGITQSPKYLFRKEGQNVTLSCEQNLNHDAMYWYRQDPGQGLRLIYYSQIVNDFQKGDIAEGYSVSREKKESFPLTVTSAQKNPTAFYLCASNSGQGVGVASPLHFGNGTRLTVT.

CDR3 DNA: TGTGCCATCAGTGACGGACTAGCGGGAGGCCCCCAGAACATTCAGTACTTC. It is translated as CAISDGLAGGPQNIQYF. This chain joins TRBV10-3 and TRBJ2-4, with 14 bases identical to TRBD2. Germline V gives CDR1 ENHRY, CDR2 SYGVKD. The CDR3 spans 17 residues. Losses at the gene ends were 3 bases for V and 7 bases for J; bases not matched to a gene: 8.